Sequencing of this TCR beta chain was carried out in a study of CD8+CD57+ T cells in acquired aplastic anemia. Study-level background: Sorted CD4+ and CD8+ cells yielded about 3.1 ug of DNA on average.

This CDR3 is built from 15 residues. V dropped 7 bases and J dropped 5 bases, with 21 bases sitting between them. Germline V gene data show CDR1 as SNHLY and CDR2 as FYNNEI. Study conclusions and caveats: The study identified roughly 29 CD8+ CDR3 sequences shared by patients and controls.

This clonotype came up many times. Its antigen is as yet unknown. Genomic DNA, the template, was used for profiling of the TCR beta VDJ and CDR3. TCRdb processed the reads anew with MiXCR; each CDR3 protein has one entry. Found here are roughly 250,000 distinct CDR3 sequences, roughly half of them singletons; the top ten hold 7% to 10%. CD8+CD57+ cell expansion had been shown by flow cytometry in patients chosen for sequencing. The cohort consisted entirely of patients having severe acquired aplastic anemia. Sequencing input: sorted CD4+, CD8+, or CD8+CD57+ T cells (not recorded which) from PBMCs. The V and J genes are TRBV2 and TRBJ2-7, with D possibly being TRBD1 (6 bases). The clonotype comes from a human donor with aplastic anemia. The CDR3, as DNA: TGTGCCAGCAACCTAGCCGGGACAAGGCGCCACGAGCAGTACTTC. Translation gives CASNLAGTRRHEQYF. Variable domain in full (rest from reference TRBV2 and TRBJ2-7): EPEVTQTPSHQVTQMGQEVILRCVPISNHLYFYWYRQILGQKVEFLVSFYNNEISEKSEIFDDQFSVERPDGSNFTLKIRSTKLEDSAMYFCASNLAGTRRHEQYFGPGTRLTVT.